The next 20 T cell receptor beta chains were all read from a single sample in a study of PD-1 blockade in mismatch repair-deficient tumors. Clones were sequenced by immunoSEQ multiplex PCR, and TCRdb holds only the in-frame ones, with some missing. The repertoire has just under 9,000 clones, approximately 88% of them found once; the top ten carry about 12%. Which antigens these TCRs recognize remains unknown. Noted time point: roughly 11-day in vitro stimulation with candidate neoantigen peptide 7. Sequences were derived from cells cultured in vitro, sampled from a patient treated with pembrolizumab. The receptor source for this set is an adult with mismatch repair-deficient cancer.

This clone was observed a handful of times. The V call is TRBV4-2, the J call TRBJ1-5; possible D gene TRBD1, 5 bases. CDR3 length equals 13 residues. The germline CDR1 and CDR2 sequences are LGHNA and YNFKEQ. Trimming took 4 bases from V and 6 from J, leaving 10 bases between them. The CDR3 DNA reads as TGTGCCAGCAGCCTAGGGGAGACTCAGCCCCAGCATTTT. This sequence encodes CASSLGETQPQHF.

CDR3 loop: CASSFMGTGSQETQYF. The CDR3 DNA is TGTGCCAGCAGTTTTATGGGGACAGGGAGTCAAGAGACCCAGTACTTC. The chain recombines TRBV28 with TRBJ2-5; the match to TRBD1 covers 9 bases. This CDR3 is built from 16 residues. Germline V lookup: CDR1 MDHEN, CDR2 SYDVKM. V dropped 3 bases and J dropped 2; count of bases not matched to a gene: 7.

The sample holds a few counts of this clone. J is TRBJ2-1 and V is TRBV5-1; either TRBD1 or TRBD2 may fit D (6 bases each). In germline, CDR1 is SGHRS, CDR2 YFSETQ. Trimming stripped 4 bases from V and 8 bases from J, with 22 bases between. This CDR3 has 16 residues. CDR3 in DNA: TGCGCCAGCAGCACCGGGTCTTCGGGGGCATTGGATGAGCAGTTCTTC. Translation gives CASSTGSSGALDEQFF.

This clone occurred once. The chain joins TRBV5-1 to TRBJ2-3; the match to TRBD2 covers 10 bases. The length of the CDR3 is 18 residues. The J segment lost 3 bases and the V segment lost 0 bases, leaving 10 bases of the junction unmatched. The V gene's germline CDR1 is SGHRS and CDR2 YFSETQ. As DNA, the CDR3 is TGCGCCAGCAGCTTGGCGACCAGCGGGAGGGGGGGTACAGATACGCAGTATTTT. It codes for CASSLATSGRGGTDTQYF.

Here the CDR3 DNA reads TGTGCCATCAGTGAGTTGGGGACCGTAGCAACTAATGAAAAACTGTTTTTT. Translating gives CAISELGTVATNEKLFF. The rearrangement uses TRBV10-3 and TRBJ1-4, with TRBD1 as a possible D gene (5 bases). CDR1 and CDR2 from the germline V gene are ENHRY and SYGVKD. The length of the CDR3 is 17 residues. With 1 base removed from V and 0 bases from J, the gap between germline ends came to 12 bases.

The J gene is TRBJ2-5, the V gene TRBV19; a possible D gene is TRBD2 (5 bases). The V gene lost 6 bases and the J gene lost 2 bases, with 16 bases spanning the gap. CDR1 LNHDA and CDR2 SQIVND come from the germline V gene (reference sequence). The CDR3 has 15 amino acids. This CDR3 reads CASRRGRLLQETQYF. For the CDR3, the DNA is TGTGCCAGTAGACGGGGAAGGCTCCTGCAAGAGACCCAGTACTTC.

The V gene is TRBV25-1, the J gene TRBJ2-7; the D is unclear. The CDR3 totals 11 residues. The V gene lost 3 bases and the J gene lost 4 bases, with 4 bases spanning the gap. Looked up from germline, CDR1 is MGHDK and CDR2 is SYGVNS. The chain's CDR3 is CASSDSYEQYF. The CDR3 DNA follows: TGTGCCAGCAGTGATTCATACGAGCAGTACTTC.

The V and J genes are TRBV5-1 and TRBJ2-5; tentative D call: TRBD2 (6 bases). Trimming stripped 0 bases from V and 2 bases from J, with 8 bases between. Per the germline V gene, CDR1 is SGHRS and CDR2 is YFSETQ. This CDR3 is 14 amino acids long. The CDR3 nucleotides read TGCGCCAGCAGCTTGGGACTAGAGCAAGAGACCCAGTACTTC. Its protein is CASSLGLEQETQYF. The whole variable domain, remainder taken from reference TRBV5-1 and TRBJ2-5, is KAGVTQTPRYLIKTRGQQVTLSCSPISGHRSVSWYQQTPGQGLQFLFEYFSETQRNKGNFPGRFSGRQFSNSRSEMNVSTLELGDSALYLCASSLGLEQETQYFGPGTRLLVL.

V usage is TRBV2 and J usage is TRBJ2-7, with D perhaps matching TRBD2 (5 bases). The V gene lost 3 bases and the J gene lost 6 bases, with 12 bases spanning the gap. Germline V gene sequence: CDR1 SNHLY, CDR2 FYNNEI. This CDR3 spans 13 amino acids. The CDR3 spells CASSEFMRVEQYF. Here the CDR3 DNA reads TGTGCCAGCAGTGAGTTTATGAGGGTCGAGCAGTACTTC.

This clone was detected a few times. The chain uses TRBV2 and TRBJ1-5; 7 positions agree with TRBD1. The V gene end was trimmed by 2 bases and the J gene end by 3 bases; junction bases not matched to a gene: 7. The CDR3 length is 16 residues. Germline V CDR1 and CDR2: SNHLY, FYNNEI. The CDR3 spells CASSETSTGFNQPQHF. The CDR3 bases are TGTGCCAGCAGTGAAACATCGACAGGGTTCAATCAGCCCCAGCATTTT.

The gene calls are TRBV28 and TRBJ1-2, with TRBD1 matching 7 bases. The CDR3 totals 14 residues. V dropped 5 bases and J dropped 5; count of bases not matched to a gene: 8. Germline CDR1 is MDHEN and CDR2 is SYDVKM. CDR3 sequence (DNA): TGTGCCAGCAGTGTACCCGGACAGGCGTATGGCTACACCTTC. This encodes CASSVPGQAYGYTF.

The CDR3 here is CASNRGGEAFF. The DNA for the CDR3 is TGTGCCAGCAACAGAGGGGGGGAAGCTTTCTTT. The chain links TRBV6-5 to TRBJ1-1; a possible D gene is TRBD1 (6 bases). The CDR3 is 11 amino acids. Germline V gives CDR1 MNHEY, CDR2 SVGAGI. The V and J ends lost 7 bases and 8 bases respectively, with 11 bases between them.

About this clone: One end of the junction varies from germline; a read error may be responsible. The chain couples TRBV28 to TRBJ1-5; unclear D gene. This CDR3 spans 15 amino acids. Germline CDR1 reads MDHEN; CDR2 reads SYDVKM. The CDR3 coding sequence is TGTGCCACCAGTCCCTTATCACCGATATATCAGCCCCAGCATTTT. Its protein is CATSPLSPIYQPQHF.

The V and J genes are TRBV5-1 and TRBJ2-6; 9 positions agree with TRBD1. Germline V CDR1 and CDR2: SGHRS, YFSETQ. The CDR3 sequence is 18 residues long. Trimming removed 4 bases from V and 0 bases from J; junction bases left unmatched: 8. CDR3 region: CASSPRQGGSSGANVLTF. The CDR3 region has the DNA TGCGCCAGCAGCCCCCGACAGGGGGGATCCTCTGGGGCCAACGTCCTGACTTTC.

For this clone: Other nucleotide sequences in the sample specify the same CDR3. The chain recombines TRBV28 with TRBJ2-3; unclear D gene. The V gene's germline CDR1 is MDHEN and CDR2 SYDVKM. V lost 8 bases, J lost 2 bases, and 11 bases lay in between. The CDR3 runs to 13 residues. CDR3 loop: CASLRSTTDTQYF. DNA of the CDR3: TGTGCCAGCTTACGCAGCACCACAGATACGCAGTATTTT. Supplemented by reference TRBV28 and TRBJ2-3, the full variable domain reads DVKVTQSSRYLVKRTGEKVFLECVQDMDHENMFWYRQDPGLGLRLIYFSYDVKMKEKGDIPEGYSVSREKKERFSLILESASTNQTSMYLCASLRSTTDTQYFGPGTRLTVL.

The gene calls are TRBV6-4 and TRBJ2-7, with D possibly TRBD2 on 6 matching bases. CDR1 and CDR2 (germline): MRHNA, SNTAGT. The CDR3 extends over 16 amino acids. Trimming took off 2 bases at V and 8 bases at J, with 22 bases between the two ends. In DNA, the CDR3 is TGTGCCAGCAGTGACCCTGATGGGGCCCCAACTAGCAAGCAGTACTTC. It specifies CASSDPDGAPTSKQYF.

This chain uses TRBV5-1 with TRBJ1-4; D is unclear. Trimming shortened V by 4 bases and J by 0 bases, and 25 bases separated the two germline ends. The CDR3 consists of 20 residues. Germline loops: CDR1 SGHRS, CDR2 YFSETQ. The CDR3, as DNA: TGCGCCAGCAGCCCCGGACTCGGGGAACTAGCGGGGACAACTAATGAAAAACTGTTTTTT. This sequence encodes CASSPGLGELAGTTNEKLFF. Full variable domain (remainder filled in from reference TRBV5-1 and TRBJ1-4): KAGVTQTPRYLIKTRGQQVTLSCSPISGHRSVSWYQQTPGQGLQFLFEYFSETQRNKGNFPGRFSGRQFSNSRSEMNVSTLELGDSALYLCASSPGLGELAGTTNEKLFFGSGTQLSVL.

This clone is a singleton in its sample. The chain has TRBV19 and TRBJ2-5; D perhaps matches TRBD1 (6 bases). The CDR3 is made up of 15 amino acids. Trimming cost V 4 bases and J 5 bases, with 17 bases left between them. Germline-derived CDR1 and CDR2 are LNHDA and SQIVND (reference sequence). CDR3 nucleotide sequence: TGTGCCAGTAGTAAGGGGGACCAACTTAGGGAGACCCAGTACTTC. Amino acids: CASSKGDQLRETQYF. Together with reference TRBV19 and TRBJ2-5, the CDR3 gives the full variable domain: DGGITQSPKYLFRKEGQNVTLSCEQNLNHDAMYWYRQDPGQGLRLIYYSQIVNDFQKGDIAEGYSVSREKKESFPLTVTSAQKNPTAFYLCASSKGDQLRETQYFGPGTRLLVL.

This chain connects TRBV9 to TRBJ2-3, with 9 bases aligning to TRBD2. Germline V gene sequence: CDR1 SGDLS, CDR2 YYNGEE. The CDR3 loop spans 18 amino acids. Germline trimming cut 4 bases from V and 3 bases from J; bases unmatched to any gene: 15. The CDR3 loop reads CASSRGGGRAGLTDTQYF. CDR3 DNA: TGTGCCAGCAGCAGAGGTGGCGGGAGGGCCGGGTTAACAGATACGCAGTATTTT.

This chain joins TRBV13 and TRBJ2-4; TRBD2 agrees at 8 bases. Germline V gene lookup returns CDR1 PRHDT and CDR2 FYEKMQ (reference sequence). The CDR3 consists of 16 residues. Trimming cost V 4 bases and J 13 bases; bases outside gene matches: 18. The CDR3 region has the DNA TGTGCCAGCAGCTCCCTGGGGGGACTAGTCTTGTCGGGCCAGTACTTC. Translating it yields CASSSLGGLVLSGQYF.